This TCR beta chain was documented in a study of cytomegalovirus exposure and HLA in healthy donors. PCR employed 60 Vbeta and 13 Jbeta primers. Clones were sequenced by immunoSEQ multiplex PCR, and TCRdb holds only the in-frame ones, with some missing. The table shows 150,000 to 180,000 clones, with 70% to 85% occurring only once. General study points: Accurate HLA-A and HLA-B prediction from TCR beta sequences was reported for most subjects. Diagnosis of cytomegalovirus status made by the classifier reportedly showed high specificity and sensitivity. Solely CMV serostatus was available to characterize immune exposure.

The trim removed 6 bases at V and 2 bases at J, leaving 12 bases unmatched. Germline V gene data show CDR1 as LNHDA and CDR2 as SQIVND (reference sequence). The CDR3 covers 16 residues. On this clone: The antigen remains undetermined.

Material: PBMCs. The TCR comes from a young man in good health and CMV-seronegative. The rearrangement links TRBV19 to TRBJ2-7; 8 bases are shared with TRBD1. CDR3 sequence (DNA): TGTGCCAGTAGCCTCGCCATCGGGACAGGAACCTACGAGCAGTACTTC. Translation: CASSLAIGTGTYEQYF.